This is a list of T cell receptor beta chains from one sample in a study of blood T cell repertoires in COVID-19. Data came from immunoSEQ multiplex PCR; TCRdb stores just in-frame clones and leaves some out. Of about 160,000 clones in the sample, about 90% are singletons; the top ten hold approximately 5%. Material: peripheral blood. The source is a man aged 30-40 years with COVID-19, enrolled during active disease. Both conserved end residues are part of each CDR3. A D gene is named only where the DNA matches it firmly. Expanded clones get a size class; other rows say once, few or many, or leave the size out.

V: TRBV28
D: .
J: TRBJ1-1
size: .
DNA: TGTGCCAGCAGTTTATGGACAAGGTGGGCTTTCTTT
CDR3: CASSLWTRWAFF

V: TRBV27
D: .
J: TRBJ1-1
size: .
DNA: TGTGCCAGCAGTTTACAGGGCATGAACACTGAAGCTTTCTTT
CDR3: CASSLQGMNTEAFF

V: TRBV5-6
D: TRBD2
J: TRBJ2-2
size: .
DNA: TGTGCCAGCAGCCCTTCACTAGCGGGAGTTCCCGGGGAGCTGTTTTTT
CDR3: CASSPSLAGVPGELFF

V: TRBV9
D: TRBD2
J: TRBJ2-7
size: .
DNA: TGTGCCAGCAGCGTAGGAACTAGCGGGAGCCAGTACGAGCAGTACTTC
CDR3: CASSVGTSGSQYEQYF

V: TRBV19
D: TRBD2
J: TRBJ2-1
size: .
DNA: TGTGCCAGTAGGGGACTAGCGGATTACAATGAGCAGTTCTTC
CDR3: CASRGLADYNEQFF

V: TRBV7-2
D: TRBD2
J: TRBJ2-1
size: .
DNA: TGTGCCAGCAGCGACAGACGGCGGGGGGCTTACAATGAGCAGTTCTTC
CDR3: CASSDRRRGAYNEQFF

V: TRBV5-6
D: .
J: TRBJ2-1
size: .
DNA: TGTGCCAGCAGCGTCAGACGCAGGCCGGACAATGAGCAGTTCTTC
CDR3: CASSVRRRPDNEQFF

V: TRBV5-4
D: .
J: TRBJ1-6
size: .
DNA: TGTGCCACAGGGGTAGGGTCACCCCTCCACTTT
CDR3: CATGVGSPLHF

V: TRBV11-2
D: .
J: TRBJ2-7
size: .
DNA: TGTGCCAGCAGCTCCAGGGGCCTTCTTTCCTACGAGCAGTACTTC
CDR3: CASSSRGLLSYEQYF

V: TRBV5-1
D: .
J: TRBJ2-3
size: once
DNA: TGCGCCAGCTGTACTAGCCTGGGGGATACGCAGTATTTT
CDR3: CASCTSLGDTQYF

V: TRBV7-2
D: TRBD1
J: TRBJ1-2
size: .
DNA: TGTGCCAGCAGCCGTCAGACAGGGAATCGTGGCTACACCTTC
CDR3: CASSRQTGNRGYTF

V: TRBV3-1/TRBV3-2
D: .
J: TRBJ2-5
size: .
DNA: TGTGCCAGCAGCCAAGCAGCGGACGCAACCCAGTACTTC
CDR3: CASSQAADATQYF

V: TRBV5-5
D: .
J: TRBJ2-7
size: .
DNA: TGTGCCAGCAGCCCGGTTGGAACTAACGAGCAGTACTTC
CDR3: CASSPVGTNEQYF

V: TRBV6-5
D: .
J: TRBJ2-5
size: .
DNA: TGTGCCAGCAGCCTCGGCCGGGAGTCCCAGTACTTC
CDR3: CASSLGRESQYF

V: TRBV5-4
D: .
J: TRBJ2-1
size: .
DNA: TGTGCCAGCAGCTTACTGCAGGGTGTCTACAATGAGCAGTTCTTC
CDR3: CASSLLQGVYNEQFF

V: TRBV2
D: TRBD1
J: TRBJ2-1
size: .
DNA: TGTGCCAGCAGCCGGGACAGGGGACAGAGTGAGCAGTTCTTC
CDR3: CASSRDRGQSEQFF

V: TRBV19
D: .
J: TRBJ1-1
size: .
DNA: TGTGCCAGTACTACAGCTATGAACACTGAAGCTTTCTTT
CDR3: CASTTAMNTEAFF

V: TRBV4-3
D: TRBD1
J: TRBJ1-1
size: .
DNA: TGCGCCAGCAGCCAGGGACAGCTGAACACTGAAGCTTTCTTT
CDR3: CASSQGQLNTEAFF

V: TRBV12-3/TRBV12-4
D: .
J: TRBJ2-5
size: .
DNA: TGTGCCAGCAGGGTGGCGGCACAAGAGACCCAGTACTTC
CDR3: CASRVAAQETQYF

V: TRBV7-2
D: TRBD1
J: TRBJ1-4
size: .
DNA: TGTGCCAGCAGCCGCTGGACAGGGCTGAATGAAAAACTGTTTTTT
CDR3: CASSRWTGLNEKLFF

V: TRBV11-2
D: TRBD2
J: TRBJ2-1
size: few
DNA: TGTGCCAGCAGCTTAGGCGGGAGCTCCTACAATGAGCAGTTCTTC
CDR3: CASSLGGSSYNEQFF

V: TRBV10-3
D: TRBD1
J: TRBJ2-7
size: .
DNA: TGTGCCATCAGTGAAAAGGGACAGGGGGTTTGGTACGAGCAGTACTTC
CDR3: CAISEKGQGVWYEQYF

V: TRBV7-2
D: TRBD1
J: TRBJ1-1
size: .
DNA: TGTGCCAGCAGCTTAGGGGACAGGAGTTCTGAAGCTTTCTTT
CDR3: CASSLGDRSSEAFF

V: TRBV19
D: TRBD2
J: TRBJ2-7
size: .
DNA: TGTGCCAGTATGAGCGGGAGTTCCTACGAGCAGTACTTC
CDR3: CASMSGSSYEQYF

V: TRBV7-2
D: TRBD1
J: TRBJ1-6
size: .
DNA: TGTGCCAGCAGCTCACCGCCGGGACAGAGAAATTCACCCCTCCACTTT
CDR3: CASSSPPGQRNSPLHF

V: TRBV12-3/TRBV12-4
D: .
J: TRBJ2-3
size: .
DNA: TGTGCCAGCATCTCTGCCGGCAGGTATACGCAGTATTTT
CDR3: CASISAGRYTQYF

V: TRBV10-3
D: .
J: TRBJ1-2
size: .
DNA: TGTGCCATCAGTGAGCAGGGTCTGGGTAACTATGGCTACACCTTC
CDR3: CAISEQGLGNYGYTF

V: TRBV11-3
D: TRBD1
J: TRBJ2-1
size: .
DNA: TGTGCCAGCAGCTTAAAGGGCAGGGGGCTTTGGGGGAATGAGCAGTTCTTC
CDR3: CASSLKGRGLWGNEQFF

V: TRBV7-2
D: TRBD1
J: TRBJ2-7
size: .
DNA: TGTGCCAGCAGCGAAAGACAGGGGTTGACCTACGAGCAGTACTTC
CDR3: CASSERQGLTYEQYF

V: TRBV28
D: TRBD1
J: TRBJ1-1
size: many
DNA: TGTGCCAGCAGTCTATTACAGGGGCCCATGAACACTGAAGCTTTCTTT
CDR3: CASSLLQGPMNTEAFF

V: TRBV4-2
D: TRBD1
J: TRBJ2-1
size: .
DNA: TGTGCCAGCAGCCTAACCGGACAGGCGGGCAATGAGCAGTTCTTC
CDR3: CASSLTGQAGNEQFF

V: TRBV4-3
D: TRBD2
J: TRBJ2-3
size: .
DNA: TGCGCCAGCAGCCGAGGGACTAGCGGGGGGGCCGGGAGCACAGATACGCAGTATTTT
CDR3: CASSRGTSGGAGSTDTQYF

V: TRBV25-1
D: .
J: TRBJ2-2
size: .
DNA: TGTGCCAGCAGCGTAGTGGCAGGGAAGGTCACCGGGGAGCTGTTTTTT
CDR3: CASSVVAGKVTGELFF

V: TRBV6-2/TRBV6-3
D: TRBD2
J: TRBJ2-3
size: .
DNA: TGTGCCAGCAGTGTCTCTAGCGGGGGGCTACGAAGCACAGATACGCAGTATTTT
CDR3: CASSVSSGGLRSTDTQYF

V: TRBV6-6
D: .
J: TRBJ1-1
size: .
DNA: TGTGCCAGCAGTTACCAATCACTACCTGAAGCTTTCTTT
CDR3: CASSYQSLPEAFF

V: TRBV10-1
D: .
J: TRBJ1-5
size: .
DNA: TGCGCCAGCAGTGAGAAGCTCGAGGGAAATCAGCCCCAGCATTTT
CDR3: CASSEKLEGNQPQHF

V: TRBV29-1
D: TRBD1
J: TRBJ1-2
size: .
DNA: TGCAGCGTGCGACAGGGTGCTGACTATGGCTACACCTTC
CDR3: CSVRQGADYGYTF

V: TRBV19
D: TRBD1
J: TRBJ1-2
size: .
DNA: TGTGCCAGTAGTGGGACAGGGCCGGGCGGGAGTGGCTACACCTTC
CDR3: CASSGTGPGGSGYTF

V: TRBV7-3
D: TRBD1
J: TRBJ2-1
size: .
DNA: TGTGCCAGCAGCGAGGAGACAGGGAACAATGAGCAGTTCTTC
CDR3: CASSEETGNNEQFF

V: TRBV24-1
D: .
J: TRBJ2-5
size: .
DNA: TGTGCCACCAGTGACCGCCAAGAGACCCAGTACTTC
CDR3: CATSDRQETQYF

V: TRBV28
D: .
J: TRBJ1-2
size: .
DNA: TGTGCCAGCAGTTTATGGAGGAGCGGGGACGGCTACACCTTC
CDR3: CASSLWRSGDGYTF